The T cell receptor beta chain described here comes from a study of T cells in Graves' hyperthyroidism and ophthalmopathy (dated by TCRdb to the late 2010s). Context from the whole study: Peripheral blood was sampled at the time of initial diagnosis, prior to any treatment. After blood sampling, hyperthyroidism patients were treated with methimazole at a starting dose of 30 mg daily, and ophthalmopathy patients were treated with high-dose intravenous methylprednisolone. In over five Graves' hyperthyroidism patients, the study also compared T-cell repertoires from thyroid tissue with T-cell repertoires from blood. A discovery cohort of fewer than 110 patients, roughly 45 with Graves' ophthalmopathy and over 55 with stable Graves' hyperthyroidism, was used to find distinguishing TCR V-J signatures. The 100 discovery patients were randomly split 7:3 into training and test sets. According to the paper, TCR Vbeta CDR3 sequencing was carried out on 135 peripheral blood samples, which came from 40 to 45 ophthalmopathy, fewer than 80 hyperthyroidism and around 17 progressor patients. Whether ophthalmopathy could be predicted prospectively was tested in an independent validation cohort made up of some 20 hyperthyroidism patients plus 17 patients who later progressed to ophthalmopathy. Summary of the overall study and its limitations: Most expanded thyroid clonotypes (frequency above 0.001) were also detected in blood, suggesting blood repertoires may reflect thyroid immune responses. Ophthalmopathy was separated from stable hyperthyroidism by a 13 V-J signature model, with 85% to 90% sensitivity and roughly 84% specificity obtained in cross-validation and 80%/75% obtained in testing. During validation, the model predicted progression to ophthalmopathy a median of around six months ahead of onset, with more than 55% sensitivity and roughly 75% specificity. Sample size was not statistically predetermined, and investigators were not blinded to group allocation.

The TCR beta CDR3 regions were amplified from RNA transcripts. A first-round RT-PCR of the TCR CDR3 used the HTBI primer set with the Qiagen OneStep RT-PCR kit. Libraries were constructed in a second round of multiplex PCR, after which size selection and purification were performed. Libraries were sequenced paired-end with 100 bp reads on an Illumina HiSeq2000. In the original analysis: SOAPnuke was used to process the raw data, with reads discarded if the reads contained adapters or uncalled bases, had a mean Phred below 15, or lacked an exact constant-primer or identifier match. COPE v1.2.5 was used to merge high-quality paired reads, and clonotypes were defined as unique nucleotide sequences. MiTCR v1.1 was used to align the clonotypes against IMGT TRBV, TRBD and TRBJ reference segments. The analysis was restricted to V-J combinations with a frequency above 0.0001, which together covered just over 98% of the repertoires. A TCS score was defined as the ratio between F50 (clonal expansion) and ExV (chaos), using BLOSUM62-based TCRdist between CDR3 peptides within each V-J. Welch's t-statistics and random forest reduced roughly 540 V-J features to roughly 13, which were used in a naive Bayes classifier (R e1071). The public reads were reprocessed in TCRdb via fastp at Q25 and MiXCR, keeping in-frame beta chains. Rows are unified per CDR3 protein, each entry keeping the most common DNA and genes. It is TCRdb's table, rather than the study itself, that gives the V and J calls and clone size. In this sample the table shows nearly 600,000 distinct CDR3 sequences, approximately 15% of which occur a single time. The ten largest clones represent roughly 7% of the sample.

Points on this clonotype: What antigen it recognizes has not been identified. No much larger clone is present one base from it, and per-base qualities are unavailable.

Moderately to severely active disease, a Clinical Activity Score of at least 3, a NOSPECS grade of at least 4, and a duration under 3 months were present in ophthalmopathy patients. Exclusion was applied to patients with uncontrolled infections, other autoimmune diseases, pregnancy or lactation. Diagnoses relied on clinical symptoms, serum thyroxine and TRAb, thyroid ultrasound and orbital computed tomography. PBMCs were separated from under 12 ml of fresh peripheral blood using Ficoll-Paque density gradient centrifugation. Total RNA was extracted using Trizol reagent, and RNA quality was assessed on an Agilent 2100 Bioanalyzer. The CDR3 numbers 14 residues from cysteine through phenylalanine. This entry keeps only the CDR3 DNA: 42 bases, framed from base 1. The germline V gene provides CDR1 SQVTM and CDR2 ANQGSEA. After removal of 0 bases from V and 5 bases from J, the junction retains 7 bases not matched to a gene.

The receptor was isolated from a woman aged 18-35 years with Graves' ophthalmopathy. The sample consisted of blood. Recombination joined TRBV29-1 with TRBJ2-7, with 7 middle bases fitting TRBD2. The nucleotides read TGCAGCGTTGAAGATCGGGGAGGGAGGCACGAGCAGTACTTC. It is translated as CSVEDRGGRHEQYF.